Listed below are T cell receptor beta chains from one sample, sequenced in a study of blood T cell repertoires in COVID-19. The table came from immunoSEQ multiplex PCR; TCRdb's copy has only in-frame clones and leaves some out. The sample includes roughly 170,000 clones, 60% to 80% of them seen just once. The sample taken for sequencing was peripheral blood. These receptors were collected from a woman in her 70s with acute or convalescent COVID-19. Each CDR3 is given with its conserved first and last residue. A D gene is named only where the DNA matches it firmly. Where a row states a size, it is once, few, many or the class of an expanded clone; other rows omit it.

d_call | j_call | v_call | clone_size | cdr3_nt | cdr3_aa
NA | TRBJ2-1 | TRBV5-1 | NA | TGCGCCAGCATGATTAAAGGTGGGGGCGGATACAATGAGCAGTTCTTC | CASMIKGGGGYNEQFF
TRBD2 | TRBJ2-7 | TRBV6-2/TRBV6-3 | NA | TGTGCCAGCAGCCGGGGGGAGTGGGAGCAGTACTTC | CASSRGEWEQYF
TRBD1 | TRBJ1-4 | TRBV5-1 | NA | TGCGCCAGCAGCTGGGGACAGACCGCTACTAATGAAAAACTGTTTTTT | CASSWGQTATNEKLFF
TRBD1 | TRBJ1-3 | TRBV5-1 | NA | TGCGCCAGCAGCTTGGGGGACAGGGGGTCTGGAAACACCATATATTTT | CASSLGDRGSGNTIYF
TRBD2 | TRBJ2-5 | TRBV3-1/TRBV3-2 | NA | TGTGCCAGCAGTATTGGGGGTAGCGGGAGGCGCTTCCAAGAGACCCAGTACTTC | CASSIGGSGRRFQETQYF
TRBD2 | TRBJ2-1 | TRBV3-1/TRBV3-2 | NA | TGTGCCAGCAGCCTCATCCGGGACTACGACAATGAGCAGTTCTTC | CASSLIRDYDNEQFF
TRBD2 | TRBJ2-7 | TRBV19 | NA | TGTGCCAGTAGTATGATTGGACTAGCCTACGAGCAGTACTTC | CASSMIGLAYEQYF
NA | TRBJ2-2 | TRBV4-1 | NA | TGCGCCAGCAGCCAATTTGAGGCGGGCGCGAACACCGGGGAGCTGTTTTTT | CASSQFEAGANTGELFF
TRBD1 | TRBJ2-3 | TRBV5-1 | few | TGCGCCAGCAGACCTGGACAGGGATTCACAGATACGCAGTATTTT | CASRPGQGFTDTQYF
NA | TRBJ2-2 | TRBV21-1 | NA | TGTGCCAGCAGCAAAGTTTGGCGGGAGGACCACTTTAACACCGGGGAGCTGTTTTTT | CASSKVWREDHFNTGELFF
NA | TRBJ1-2 | TRBV19 | NA | TGTGCCAGTAGTAAGGACAGAATCAACTATGGCTACACCTTC | CASSKDRINYGYTF
NA | TRBJ2-7 | TRBV7-2 | NA | TGTGCCAGCAGCCCCAACCCAGGGCCGAGCTCCTACGAGCAGTACTTC | CASSPNPGPSSYEQYF
TRBD1 | TRBJ1-6 | TRBV2 | few | TGTGCCAGCAGTGGACAGGGGAGTAATTCACCCCTCCACTTT | CASSGQGSNSPLHF
TRBD1 | TRBJ1-1 | TRBV7-3 | NA | TGTGCCAGCAGCTTACAAGGGACCCGGGACAGGAACACTGAAGCTTTCTTT | CASSLQGTRDRNTEAFF
NA | TRBJ1-2 | TRBV18 | NA | TGTGCCAGCTCACAAGAACAGGGCGGTGGCTACACCTTC | CASSQEQGGGYTF
TRBD1 | TRBJ2-5 | TRBV3-1/TRBV3-2 | NA | TGTGCCAGCAGCCAGGGGACAGGGGTAGAGACCCAGTACTTC | CASSQGTGVETQYF
TRBD1 | TRBJ2-1 | TRBV10-3 | NA | TGTGCCATCAGTGAGTCGAAGCGGACAGGGACCCGATACAATGAGCAGTTCTTC | CAISESKRTGTRYNEQFF
NA | TRBJ1-6 | TRBV5-1 | NA | TGCGCCAGCAGCCGGACACCGACCTATAATTCACCCCTCCACTTT | CASSRTPTYNSPLHF
TRBD2 | TRBJ2-1 | TRBV7-9 | NA | TGTGCCAGCAGCTTAGTCGGCGGGACTAGATACAATGAGCAGTTCTTC | CASSLVGGTRYNEQFF
TRBD1 | TRBJ1-2 | TRBV7-2 | NA | TGTGCCAGCAGCGCCCGGACAGGGCACCATGGCTACACCTTC | CASSARTGHHGYTF
TRBD1 | TRBJ1-5 | TRBV19 | once | TGTGCCAGTAGTATAAATCCGACAGGGGGGAGTCAGCCCCAGCATTTT | CASSINPTGGSQPQHF
TRBD2 | TRBJ2-1 | TRBV4-1 | NA | TGCGCCAGCAGCCAAACCGAAGCGGGGACGTTCAGGGAGCAGTTCTTC | CASSQTEAGTFREQFF
NA | TRBJ1-1 | TRBV19 | once | TGTGCCACCTCCGACAGGTCCACTGAAGCTTTCTTT | CATSDRSTEAFF
TRBD2 | TRBJ2-1 | TRBV4-1 | NA | TGCGCCAGCAGCCAAGAGGCTTTGGGCGGGAGCTATGAGCAGTTCTTC | CASSQEALGGSYEQFF
NA | TRBJ2-2 | TRBV25-1 | NA | TGTGCCAGCAGTGAAGGTTGGGGGCGCCGTCCCGGGGAGCTGTTTTTT | CASSEGWGRRPGELFF
TRBD2 | TRBJ2-3 | TRBV5-4 | NA | TGTGCCAGCAGCTTGTGGCTAGCGGGAGGCTCAGATACGCAGTATTTT | CASSLWLAGGSDTQYF
TRBD2 | TRBJ2-1 | TRBV2 | NA | TGTGCCAGCAGCCTAGCGGGAGGCACGAGGGGTGAGCAGTTCTTC | CASSLAGGTRGEQFF
NA | TRBJ2-5 | TRBV3-1/TRBV3-2 | NA | TGTGCCAGCAGCCATAGTACAGGCGACCAAGAGACCCAGTACTTC | CASSHSTGDQETQYF
TRBD1 | TRBJ2-6 | TRBV19 | NA | TGTGCCAGTAGTATCGACAGGGGATCTGGGGCCAACGTCCTGACTTTC | CASSIDRGSGANVLTF
TRBD1 | TRBJ2-3 | TRBV12-3/TRBV12-4 | NA | TGTGCCAGTAGGGACAGGGCAGCAGATACGCAGTATTTT | CASRDRAADTQYF
TRBD1 | TRBJ1-2 | TRBV5-4 | NA | TGTGCCAGCAGCATGAGGACAGGGGGAGCCTATGGCTACACCTTC | CASSMRTGGAYGYTF
NA | TRBJ1-1 | TRBV12-3/TRBV12-4 | NA | TGTGCCAGCAGCCGGACATTTACTGAAGCTTTCTTT | CASSRTFTEAFF
NA | TRBJ1-3 | TRBV9 | NA | TGTGCCAGCAGCGATGCTACTGGAAACACCATATATTTT | CASSDATGNTIYF
TRBD2 | TRBJ2-7 | TRBV30 | NA | TGTGCCTGGAGTGTACTCTCCGGGACTAGCCGGTACGAGCAGTACTTC | CAWSVLSGTSRYEQYF
TRBD1 | TRBJ1-4 | TRBV19 | NA | TGTGCCAGTAGACGGGACAGGGGGTATGAAAAACTGTTTTTT | CASRRDRGYEKLFF
TRBD1 | TRBJ2-3 | TRBV5-1 | NA | TGCGCCAGCAGCCGAGTTACAGGGGGAACAGATACGCAGTATTTT | CASSRVTGGTDTQYF
NA | TRBJ2-6 | TRBV28 | NA | TGTGCCAGCAGTTCTAGCGTGCCTGGGGCCAACGTCCTGACTTTC | CASSSSVPGANVLTF
NA | TRBJ1-4 | TRBV27 | NA | TGTGCCAGCAGTTTACGGGGAACTAATGAAAAACTGTTTTTT | CASSLRGTNEKLFF
TRBD2 | TRBJ2-7 | TRBV6-5 | NA | TGTGCCAGCAGCCGCGGGAGTCATCTCTCCTACGAGCAGTACTTC | CASSRGSHLSYEQYF
NA | TRBJ1-4 | TRBV3-1/TRBV3-2 | NA | TGTGCCAGCAGCCAAGTCCGTCGGGAGGGGATAGAAAAACTGTTTTTT | CASSQVRREGIEKLFF
NA | TRBJ2-1 | TRBV2 | NA | TGTGCCAGCAGTTGGAGGGTCAATGAGCAGTTCTTC | CASSWRVNEQFF
NA | TRBJ2-3 | TRBV5-1 | NA | TGCGCCAGCACCTTTAGTGAAACTAGCACAGATACGCAGTATTTT | CASTFSETSTDTQYF
TRBD2 | TRBJ2-7 | TRBV5-1 | NA | TGCGCCAGCAGCTTGAATAGCGGGAGTTCGTACGAGCAGTACTTC | CASSLNSGSSYEQYF
NA | TRBJ2-2 | TRBV9 | NA | TGTGCCAGCAGCGTACAAAACCAGGGCGGGGAGCTGTTTTTT | CASSVQNQGGELFF
NA | TRBJ1-3 | TRBV20-1 | NA | TGCAGTGCTATCATTGGAAACACCATATATTTT | CSAIIGNTIYF
NA | TRBJ2-2 | TRBV6-4 | NA | TGTGCCAGCAGCGAGAACAGGGCTGGCGGGGAGCTGTTTTTT | CASSENRAGGELFF
NA | TRBJ2-7 | TRBV3-1/TRBV3-2 | NA | TGTGCCAGCAGCCAAGGATATCTAGCGATCTACGAGCAGTACTTC | CASSQGYLAIYEQYF
TRBD2 | TRBJ2-1 | TRBV5-6 | NA | TGTGCCAGCCGCTCCGCCGGGAGGAACTACAATGAGCAGTTCTTC | CASRSAGRNYNEQFF
NA | TRBJ2-3 | TRBV5-1 | NA | TGCGCCAGCAGCTTGGTTAGCGCAACAGATACGCAGTATTTT | CASSLVSATDTQYF
TRBD2 | TRBJ2-1 | TRBV3-1/TRBV3-2 | once | TGTGCCAGCAGCCAAGGGACTAGCGGGAGGGCTCAGCAGTTCTTC | CASSQGTSGRAQQFF
NA | TRBJ2-3 | TRBV30 | NA | TGTGCCTGGAGCCATCTATCTGGCACAGATACGCAGTATTTT | CAWSHLSGTDTQYF
TRBD1 | TRBJ1-4 | TRBV5-1 | NA | TGCGCCAGCTTGGGGGACAGGGGGCACACTAATGAAAAACTGTTTTTT | CASLGDRGHTNEKLFF
NA | TRBJ2-5 | TRBV4-1 | NA | TGCGCCAGCAGCCAAGTAGGGGCAGGGGTGCCCCAAGAGACCCAGTACTTC | CASSQVGAGVPQETQYF
TRBD1 | TRBJ1-2 | TRBV19 | NA | TGTGCCAGTAGTAATCCCGGGACAGCTAACTATGGCTACACCTTC | CASSNPGTANYGYTF
TRBD2 | TRBJ2-2 | TRBV5-6 | NA | TGTGCCAGCAGCTTGGGGCTAGCGGGAACCGGGGAGCTGTTTTTT | CASSLGLAGTGELFF
TRBD2 | TRBJ2-5 | TRBV3-1/TRBV3-2 | NA | TGTGCCAGCAGCCACCGCGGGAGGGAGACCCAGTACTTC | CASSHRGRETQYF
TRBD2 | TRBJ2-2 | TRBV5-1 | once | TGCGCCAGCAGCTTACTAGCGGGAGCGGACACCGGGGAGCTGTTTTTT | CASSLLAGADTGELFF